Listed below are T cell receptor beta chains from one sample, sequenced in a study of blood T cell repertoires in COVID-19. Assay: immunoSEQ multiplex PCR; the TCRdb copy retains only in-frame clones and omits some. The profile shows 220,000 or so clones, approximately 83% of them singletons. Sequencing was performed on PBMCs or T cells enriched from blood (not recorded which). Receptor source: an older woman who had recovered from COVID-19. Both conserved end residues are part of each CDR3. Each record gives: J gene, CDR3 length, D gene, V gene, clone size, CDR3 protein, CDR3 DNA. A D gene is named only where the DNA matches it firmly. The size of a clone is reported for some rows only, either as once, few or many, or as a class for expanded clones.

>TRBJ1-1|15|.|TRBV4-2|.
CASSQDYGGWAEAFF
TGTGCCAGCAGCCAAGATTATGGGGGGTGGGCTGAAGCTTTCTTT
>TRBJ2-2|17|TRBD2|TRBV7-2|.
CASSTYGLAGVGGELFF
TGTGCCAGCAGCACCTATGGGCTAGCGGGGGTGGGCGGGGAGCTGTTTTTT
>TRBJ2-7|15|.|TRBV6-5|.
CASRPLDSGEYEQYF
TGTGCCAGCAGACCCCTGGACAGCGGGGAATACGAGCAGTACTTC
>TRBJ1-5|13|.|TRBV19|.
CASSTHDSQPQHF
TGTGCCAGTAGTACCCACGACAGTCAGCCCCAGCATTTT
>TRBJ2-1|15|TRBD2|TRBV11-3|.
CASSLGTSEYNEQFF
TGTGCCAGCAGCTTAGGGACTAGCGAATACAATGAGCAGTTCTTC
>TRBJ1-3|14|.|TRBV19|.
CASSIGGSGNTIYF
TGTGCCAGTAGTATCGGGGGGTCTGGAAACACCATATATTTT
>TRBJ1-1|15|.|TRBV5-5|.
CASTQGHSQNTEAFF
TGTGCCAGCACCCAAGGACACTCGCAGAACACTGAAGCTTTCTTT
>TRBJ2-3|16|.|TRBV7-2|.
CASSPATSSSADTQYF
TGTGCCAGCAGCCCCGCGACTAGTTCCTCGGCAGATACGCAGTATTTT
>TRBJ1-2|16|TRBD1|TRBV19|.
CASSKSGGAGNYGYTF
TGTGCCAGTAGTAAGTCAGGGGGCGCAGGTAACTATGGCTACACCTTC
>TRBJ2-7|13|TRBD2|TRBV19|few
CASSSGTSYEQYF
TGTGCCAGTAGTTCCGGGACTAGCTACGAGCAGTACTTC
>TRBJ2-5|17|TRBD1|TRBV6-2/TRBV6-3|.
CASSSTPYRGLQETQYF
TGTGCCAGCAGTTCGACCCCGTACAGGGGGCTCCAAGAGACCCAGTACTTC
>TRBJ2-1|16|TRBD2|TRBV15|.
CATSRRLAGGKDEQFF
TGTGCCACCAGCAGACGCTTAGCGGGAGGGAAGGATGAGCAGTTCTTC
>TRBJ1-3|13|.|TRBV10-3|.
CAIRRDVGNTIYF
TGTGCCATCAGGCGGGACGTCGGAAACACCATATATTTT
>TRBJ1-4|13|.|TRBV7-2|.
CASSLFGVEKLFF
TGTGCCAGCAGCTTGTTCGGGGTCGAAAAACTGTTTTTT
>TRBJ2-1|16|.|TRBV12-5|.
CASGLSLGKGYNEQFF
TGTGCTAGTGGTTTGTCCCTAGGTAAGGGGTACAATGAGCAGTTCTTC
>TRBJ1-1|14|.|TRBV7-9|once
CASSLQGLNTEAFF
TGTGCCAGCAGCTTACAGGGGCTGAACACTGAAGCTTTCTTT
>TRBJ1-5|14|TRBD1|TRBV19|.
CASSGTGGTQPQHF
TGTGCCAGTAGCGGGACAGGAGGGACTCAGCCCCAGCATTTT
>TRBJ1-3|15|.|TRBV19|.
CASSKQSDSGNTIYF
TGTGCCAGTAGTAAACAGAGTGACTCTGGAAACACCATATATTTT
>TRBJ2-2|16|TRBD2|TRBV7-6|.
CASSPGLAGAGRELFF
TGTGCCAGCAGCCCCGGACTAGCGGGGGCCGGAAGAGAGCTGTTTTTT
>TRBJ2-5|17|TRBD1|TRBV7-2|.
CASSLIGDRGLQETQYF
TGTGCCAGCAGCTTAATCGGGGACAGGGGGCTCCAAGAGACCCAGTACTTC
>TRBJ2-5|13|.|TRBV6-5|.
CASSYSKERPQYF
TGTGCCAGCAGTTACTCGAAAGAGCGGCCCCAGTACTTC
>TRBJ2-3|14|.|TRBV5-5|.
CASSWGTSTDTQYF
TGTGCCAGCAGCTGGGGGACTAGCACAGATACGCAGTATTTT
>TRBJ1-1|14|TRBD1|TRBV5-1|.
CASSTGGTNTEAFF
TGCGCCAGCAGCACAGGGGGTACGAACACTGAAGCTTTCTTT
>TRBJ1-2|14|.|TRBV19|.
CASKGEPRGYGYTF
TGTGCCAGTAAGGGGGAGCCCAGGGGCTATGGCTACACCTTC
>TRBJ1-1|13|TRBD1|TRBV12-3/TRBV12-4|.
CASGRQGNTEAFF
TGTGCCAGCGGCCGACAGGGGAACACTGAAGCTTTCTTT
>TRBJ2-5|14|TRBD2|TRBV2|.
CASSRTSGRETQYF
TGTGCCAGCAGTCGGACTAGCGGGAGAGAGACCCAGTACTTC
>TRBJ2-2|15|.|TRBV30|.
CAWSGAPGNTGELFF
TGTGCCTGGAGTGGAGCCCCGGGAAACACCGGGGAGCTGTTTTTT
>TRBJ1-3|13|.|TRBV20-1|.
CSASYSSGNTIYF
TGCAGTGCTAGTTATAGCTCTGGAAACACCATATATTTT
>TRBJ1-3|13|.|TRBV9|.
CASSQGYGNTIYF
TGTGCCAGCAGTCAGGGCTACGGAAACACCATATATTTT
>TRBJ1-2|15|.|TRBV11-2|.
CASSLMAGVGYGYTF
TGTGCCAGCAGCTTAATGGCAGGGGTTGGCTATGGCTACACCTTC
>TRBJ1-2|13|TRBD1|TRBV19|.
CASSTTGTYGYTF
TGTGCCAGTAGTACGACAGGGACCTATGGCTACACCTTC
>TRBJ2-1|14|TRBD1|TRBV7-7|.
CASSPTGVDNEQFF
TGTGCCAGCAGCCCGACAGGGGTGGACAATGAGCAGTTCTTC
>TRBJ1-1|16|TRBD1|TRBV10-3|.
CAISESEGQGNTEAFF
TGTGCCATCAGTGAGTCGGAGGGACAGGGGAACACTGAAGCTTTCTTT
>TRBJ1-5|15|.|TRBV6-2/TRBV6-3|.
CASGRGGYSNQPQHF
TGTGCCAGCGGCCGGGGCGGTTATAGCAATCAGCCCCAGCATTTT
>TRBJ1-1|14|TRBD1|TRBV7-2|.
CASRLQGLGSEAFF
TGTGCCAGCAGACTACAGGGGTTGGGCTCTGAAGCTTTCTTT
>TRBJ1-3|15|.|TRBV5-5|.
CASSLTGNKGNTIYF
TGTGCCAGCAGCCTCACAGGGAATAAGGGAAACACCATATATTTT
>TRBJ1-2|16|TRBD1|TRBV7-9|few
CASSLGAGGTFYGYTF
TGTGCCAGCAGCTTAGGTGCAGGGGGGACCTTCTATGGCTACACCTTC
>TRBJ1-2|13|.|TRBV15|.
CATKPSSSYGYTF
TGTGCCACCAAACCCAGTTCATCCTATGGCTACACCTTC
>TRBJ2-1|14|.|TRBV11-3|.
CASSFGGEGNEQFF
TGTGCCAGCAGCTTCGGGGGAGAGGGGAATGAGCAGTTCTTC
>TRBJ1-1|13|.|TRBV12-3/TRBV12-4|.
CATRGGWSTEAFF
TGTGCCACAAGGGGGGGTTGGTCCACTGAAGCTTTCTTT
>TRBJ1-2|15|.|TRBV19|.
CASSIAASRIYGYTF
TGTGCCAGTAGTATAGCTGCGTCGCGTATATATGGCTACACCTTC
>TRBJ1-2|12|.|TRBV19|.
CASTGSNYGYTF
TGTGCCAGTACGGGTTCCAACTATGGCTACACCTTC